Listed below are T cell receptor beta chains from one sample, sequenced in a study of blood T cell repertoires in COVID-19. Sequenced by immunoSEQ multiplex PCR; TCRdb stores in-frame clones only, minus some. In the table there are 100,000 to 120,000 clones, approximately 82% of which are singletons. Sequencing was done on a sample of peripheral blood. All receptors derive from an elderly woman with acute or convalescent COVID-19. Both conserved end residues are part of each CDR3. D genes are given only for firm matches. Only part of the rows carry a size: once, few, many, or a class if the clone is expanded.

j_gene | d_gene | v_gene | abundance | CDR3nt | CDR3aa
TRBJ1-6 | TRBD1 | TRBV7-2 | few | TGTGCCAGCAGAGAGATCGGGACAGGGGGTTCACCCCTCCACTTT | CASREIGTGGSPLHF
TRBJ2-7 | TRBD2 | TRBV3-1/TRBV3-2 | few | TGTGCCAGCAGCCAAGCGGGAGGGGGCTACGAGCAGTACTTC | CASSQAGGGYEQYF
TRBJ2-7 | NA | TRBV5-1 | few | TGCGCCAGCACCCTTCTCCCCGACAGTAACTCCTACGAGCAGTACTTC | CASTLLPDSNSYEQYF
TRBJ2-2 | TRBD2 | TRBV28 | NA | TGTGCCAGCAGCTCGGGGGGAGCGAACACCGGGGAGCTGTTTTTT | CASSSGGANTGELFF
TRBJ2-3 | NA | TRBV2 | NA | TGTGCCAGCAGTGATGGTAGGGCCCAGAGGGCAGATACGCAGTATTTT | CASSDGRAQRADTQYF
TRBJ1-3 | NA | TRBV4-3 | NA | TGCGCCAGCAGCCAAGATAACACAAACTCTGGAAACACCATATATTTT | CASSQDNTNSGNTIYF
TRBJ1-1 | TRBD1 | TRBV12-3/TRBV12-4 | NA | TGTGCCAGCAGTCCACAGGGGTTCACTGAAGCTTTCTTT | CASSPQGFTEAFF
TRBJ2-7 | TRBD2 | TRBV7-2 | NA | TGTGCCAGCAGCTTATCGGCTAGCGGGGGTTCCTACGAGCAGTACTTC | CASSLSASGGSYEQYF
TRBJ1-5 | NA | TRBV2 | NA | TGTGCCAGCAGCCCCGAGGGGGGGGCTGGGAATCAGCCCCAGCATTTT | CASSPEGGAGNQPQHF
TRBJ2-3 | TRBD1 | TRBV18 | NA | TGTGCCAGCTCACAGGGACAGGGGCAAGATACGCAGTATTTT | CASSQGQGQDTQYF
TRBJ1-1 | NA | TRBV11-1 | NA | TGTGCCAGCAGCTTCGGAGGTTTACAGGGCACTGAAGCTTTCTTT | CASSFGGLQGTEAFF
TRBJ1-2 | NA | TRBV14 | NA | TGTGCCAGCAGCCCGAGGTGGGGCACCGGCTACACCTTC | CASSPRWGTGYTF